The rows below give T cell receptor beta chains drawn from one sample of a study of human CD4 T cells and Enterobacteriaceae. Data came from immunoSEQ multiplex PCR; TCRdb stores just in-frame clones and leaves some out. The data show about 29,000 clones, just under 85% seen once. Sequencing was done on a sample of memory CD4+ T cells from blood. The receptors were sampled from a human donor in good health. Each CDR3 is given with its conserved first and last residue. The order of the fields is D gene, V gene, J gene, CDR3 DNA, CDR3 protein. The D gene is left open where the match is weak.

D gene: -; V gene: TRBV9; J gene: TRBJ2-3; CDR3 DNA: TGTGCCAGCAGCGGAACAGGTCAGAGCCACACAGATACGCAGTATTTT; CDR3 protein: CASSGTGQSHTDTQYF
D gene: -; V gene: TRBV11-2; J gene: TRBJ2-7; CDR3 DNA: TGTGCCAGCAGCTTAGCCTTCAGGGGAAGGCGTGTAAACGAGCAGTACTTC; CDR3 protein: CASSLAFRGRRVNEQYF
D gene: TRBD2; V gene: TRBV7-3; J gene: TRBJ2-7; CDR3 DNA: TGTGCCAGCAGCTTAGGGTTAGCGGGGACCTACGAGCAGTACTTC; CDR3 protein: CASSLGLAGTYEQYF
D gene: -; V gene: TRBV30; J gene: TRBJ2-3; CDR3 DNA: TGTGCCTGGGATCTGGACACTGGCACAGATACGCAGTATTTT; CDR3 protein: CAWDLDTGTDTQYF
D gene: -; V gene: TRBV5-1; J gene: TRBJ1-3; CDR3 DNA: TGCGCCAGCAGTACCGGTGCTGGAAACACCATATATTTT; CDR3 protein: CASSTGAGNTIYF
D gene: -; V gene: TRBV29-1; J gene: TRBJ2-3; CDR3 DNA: TGCAGCGGGGGGACCGGCGACGGGACGCAGTATTTT; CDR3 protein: CSGGTGDGTQYF
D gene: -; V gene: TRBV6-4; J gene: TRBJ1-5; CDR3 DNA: TGTGCCAGCAGAAGGGTGGAGGGGTTGTGCGGCAATCAGCCCCAGCATTTT; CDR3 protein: CASRRVEGLCGNQPQHF
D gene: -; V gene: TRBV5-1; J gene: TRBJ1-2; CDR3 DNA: TGCGCCAGCAGCTCGAGAGACAGAAGGGTTCCGGATAACTATGGCTACACCTTC; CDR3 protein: CASSSRDRRVPDNYGYTF
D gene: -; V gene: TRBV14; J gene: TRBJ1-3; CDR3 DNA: TGTGCCAGCAGCCAAGACCGAGGGGTCTTTCCCGGAAACACCATATATTTT; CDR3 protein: CASSQDRGVFPGNTIYF
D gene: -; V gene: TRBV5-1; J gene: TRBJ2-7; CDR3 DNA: TGCGCCAGCAGCTTGGAACAGTTAGGCTACGAGCAGTACTTC; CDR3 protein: CASSLEQLGYEQYF
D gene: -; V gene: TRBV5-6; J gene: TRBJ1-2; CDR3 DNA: TGTGCCAGCAGCTCCCGGGGGAACTATGGCTACACCTTC; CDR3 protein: CASSSRGNYGYTF
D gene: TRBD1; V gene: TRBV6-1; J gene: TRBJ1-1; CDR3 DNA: TGTGCCAGCAGTGAAGGGACAGGGCTTTTTACGCGGGGGACTGAAGCTTTCTTT; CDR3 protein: CASSEGTGLFTRGTEAFF